The text below deals with one T cell receptor beta chain. This clone was observed at least ten times. Its antigen is unknown. The read ends 3 residues before the CDR3 terminus; that terminus is restored from the germline J gene. Both CVID patients and healthy controls were predominantly of Caucasian heritage. Heparinized peripheral whole blood samples of about 4.5 to 9 ml were collected from each donor. Genomic DNA from adults with common variable immune deficiency (CVID) and from healthy adult controls was used for sequencing of TCRbeta CDR3 repertoires. There were around 22 healthy adult volunteers in the control group (around twelve female and 10 or so male), ranging in age from about 23 to 66 years, with a mean age of roughly 32. To isolate peripheral blood mononuclear cells, diluted blood was subjected to density centrifugation over Hypaque 1077 or Ficoll-Paque. Genomic DNA was extracted from unsorted mononuclear cells by Qiagen column purification or by a centrifugation-based method.

CDR1 SEHNR and CDR2 FQNEAQ were looked up in the germline V gene (reference sequence). V drops 1 base and J drops 4 bases, leaving 11 bases in between. The CDR3 covers 15 residues, taking in both the cysteine and the phenylalanine. Only the CDR3 bases that were read are kept: 36 of them, in frame from base 1. For sequencing, equivalent amounts of genomic DNA were input from CVID and control samples. For every sample, a 60 bp segment covering the rearranged TCRbeta CDR3 region was amplified and then sequenced. The immunoSEQ assay, a bias-corrected multiplex PCR with high-throughput sequencing, was employed for TCRbeta amplification. The published analysis was carried out like this. Every unique nucleotide sequence was considered a clone and was annotated with V, D and J genes, copy number and frequency. Sequences were labeled productive if in frame, and non-productive if out of frame or containing stop codons. As previously described, clonality was computed from Shannon's entropy. The predicted amino acid sequences of productive clones were used to derive mean CDR3 Kyte-Doolittle hydropathy. Scaled V gene usage was hierarchically clustered using Manhattan distance and complete linkage with the R hclust function. Sharing of clones by CDR3 amino acid sequence was evaluated through resampling of 12 repertoires per group over 100 rounds. The repertoires were searched for around 65 published EBV-specific and 245 published CMV-specific TCRbeta sequences. After two CVID samples that produced fewer than 10,000 sequences were dropped from the analysis, around 40 CVID repertoires remained. In TCRdb, the immuneACCESS table is reduced to in-frame sequences with V and J assigned. These tables do not hold every clone; where another copy was compared, an unresolved V gene accounts for under half, and the others remain unexplained. That table gives V, J and clone size, and the DNA gave D and trimming. In this sample, roughly 51,000 clones appear, none counted once only. Around 5.4% of the sample goes to the ten largest clones.

The sample belongs to a study of T cell clonality in common variable immunodeficiency (dated by TCRdb to between 2015 and 2016). The investigation overall reported the following: CVID TCRbeta sequences were reported to have fewer deletions and N-nucleotide insertions and to lack highly modified clones with 13 or more V deletions. Even though DNA input was equal, the average per sample came to 82,000 or so unique sequences for controls compared with 30,000 to 40,000 for CVID samples. CVID subjects shared fewer TCRbeta clones with each other than healthy controls did (p < 0.0001). TCRbeta clonality was higher in CVID subjects than in healthy controls (t-test p = 0.018), and the increase was most characteristic of about a third of subjects. The authors noted that sequencing repertoires of T cell subpopulations would be needed to clarify what caused the increased clonality in CVID. Differences among patients in the CVID cohort limited the correlations between repertoire features and clinical complications.

The V and J segments used are TRBV7-9 and TRBJ1-3, with a weak D call of TRBD1 (5 bases match). Sequenced input: peripheral blood mononuclear cells. This receptor was obtained from a person aged 18 to 75 in good health. Incomplete CDR3 DNA: TGTGCCAGCAGCTTAGGACCAGGGATGGGAAACACC. Its product reads: CASSLGPGMGNT. The whole CDR3 protein is CASSLGPGMGNTIYF.